These 18 T cell receptor beta chains came from one sample sequenced in a study of Ad26.COV2.S vaccination and SARS-CoV-2 variants. Specified treatment: around 19 received Ad26.COV2.S at low or high dose, single or two shots; about 5 received placebo; per-sample allocation not given. At day 63 after the first vaccine or placebo injection, samples were drawn. Sequencing used immunoSEQ multiplex PCR; TCRdb keeps in-frame clones, though not all of them. Of fewer than 900,000 clones listed, 80% to 90% are singletons. The sequences come from peripheral blood, collected in a trial of Ad26.COV2.S vaccine versus placebo. Every receptor here comes from a person aged 18-65 years who received the Ad26.COV2.S COVID-19 vaccine or a placebo.

The gene calls are TRBV19 and TRBJ1-5; tentatively, D is TRBD1 (5 bases). The V gene's germline CDR1 is LNHDA and CDR2 SQIVND (reference sequence). CDR3 length equals 14 residues. The V end lost 0 bases, the J end lost 4 bases, and 7 bases lay between the germline ends. In DNA form, the CDR3 reads TGTGCCAGTAGTATAGACCAGGGAAATCAGCCCCAGCATTTT. It codes for CASSIDQGNQPQHF.

The V gene is TRBV9, the J gene TRBJ1-2, with 7 bases aligning to TRBD1. Per germline, CDR1 SGDLS and CDR2 YYNGEE. The CDR3 runs 15 residues. Trimming took 0 bases from V and 4 from J; bases not matched to a gene: 6. The CDR3 loop reads CASSVVPGGTYGYTF. The CDR3 DNA sequence: TGTGCCAGCAGCGTAGTGCCAGGGGGGACCTATGGCTACACCTTC.

V usage is TRBV25-1 and J usage is TRBJ2-3; TRBD2 aligns across 8 bases. The CDR3 has 16 amino acids. From germline, CDR1 is MGHDK and CDR2 SYGVNS. V shed 2 bases and J 2 bases; nucleotides not matched to a gene: 6. The CDR3 sequence is CASSEPAGGFTDTQYF. CDR3 bases: TGTGCCAGCAGTGAACCGGCGGGAGGCTTCACAGATACGCAGTATTTT.

The rearrangement links TRBV15 to TRBJ1-4; no clear D gene. The germline CDR1 and CDR2 sequences are LNHNV and YYDKDF (reference sequence). Deletions cut 4 bases from V and 8 bases from J, with 14 bases between. This CDR3 has 14 amino acids. As DNA, the CDR3 is TGTGCCACCAGCATGTGGGGAGGGCTAGAAAAACTGTTTTTT. Translation gives CATSMWGGLEKLFF.

The rearrangement links TRBV12-3 or TRBV12-4 to TRBJ2-7; maybe TRBD2 (6 bases). The CDR3 runs to 13 residues. V lost 3 bases to trimming and J lost 3 bases, with 9 bases between them. This chain's CDR3 is CASSFAGIYEQYF. In DNA form, the CDR3 reads TGTGCCAGCAGTTTTGCGGGGATCTACGAGCAGTACTTC.

As DNA, the CDR3 is TGTGCCAGCAGTTTAACTAGCGGGAGTAGGACCGGGGAGCTGTTTTTT. This translates into CASSLTSGSRTGELFF. The rearrangement joins TRBV27 to TRBJ2-2, with TRBD2 matching 11 bases. The V and J ends lost 2 bases and 5 bases, in that order; junction bases with no gene match: 4. CDR1 is MNHEY and CDR2 is SMNVEV in the germline V gene (reference sequence). The CDR3 has 16 amino acids.

This chain joins TRBV5-4 and TRBJ1-1; D not certain. CDR3 length: 13 amino acids. Germline CDR1 reads SGHNT; CDR2 reads YYREEE (reference sequence). V lost 4 bases and J 3 bases, leaving 10 bases between the germline ends. CDR3 amino acids: CASSLQEDTEAFF. CDR3 nucleotide sequence: TGTGCCAGCAGCCTCCAGGAGGACACTGAAGCTTTCTTT.

This chain uses TRBV11-2 with TRBJ2-1; TRBD2 matches 7 bases. The germline V gene has CDR1 SGHAT and CDR2 FQNNGV. The V gene end was trimmed by 1 base and the J gene end by 4 bases; junction bases not matched to a gene: 4. The CDR3 is 15 amino acids. The CDR3 DNA is TGTGCCAGCAGCTTAGCTTGGGGGGGATACAATGAGCAGTTCTTC. Residues: CASSLAWGGYNEQFF.

V usage is TRBV18 and J usage is TRBJ1-1; D not resolved. The CDR3 spans 14 residues. CDR1 KGHSH and CDR2 LQKENI come from the germline V gene. V gave up 4 bases and J gave up 5 bases, with 14 bases separating them. The CDR3 loop is CASSLDPAGTEAFF. CDR3 DNA sequence: TGTGCCAGCTCACTTGACCCGGCAGGAACTGAAGCTTTCTTT.

This clone was detected once. The rearrangement uses TRBV24-1 and TRBJ2-1, with D possibly matching TRBD1 (5 bases). The ends were cut back, 3 bases at V and 9 bases at J, with 17 bases in the middle. The CDR3 totals 15 residues. Germline lookup yields CDR1 KGHDR and CDR2 SFDVKD. The CDR3 reads CATSDPGFSRGEQFF. CDR3 nucleotide sequence: TGTGCCACCAGTGATCCAGGATTTTCAAGGGGTGAGCAGTTCTTC.

This chain joins TRBV6-5 and TRBJ1-2, with D maybe TRBD1 (6 bases). The germline V and J ends were trimmed by 7 bases and 1 base, with 16 bases remaining between them. The germline gives CDR1 MNHEY, CDR2 SVGAGI. The CDR3 runs to 15 residues. The CDR3 DNA reads TGTGCCAGCACCTTTAGGGGGAGACTTAACTATGGCTACACCTTC. This sequence encodes CASTFRGRLNYGYTF.

The chain employs TRBV25-1 and TRBJ2-7; D gene ambiguous. CDR3 size: 14 residues. The germline V gene has CDR1 MGHDK and CDR2 SYGVNS. The V and J ends lost 5 bases and 0 bases respectively, with 11 bases between them. CDR3 nucleotides: TGTGCCAGCAGTTGGTCAGGCTACTCCTACGAGCAGTACTTC. This translates into CASSWSGYSYEQYF.

V usage is TRBV11-2 and J usage is TRBJ2-7, with 7 bases identical to TRBD1. Germline-derived CDR1 and CDR2 are SGHAT and FQNNGV. The CDR3 is made up of 16 amino acids. Losses at the gene ends were 0 bases for V and 3 bases for J; bases not matched to a gene: 8. Here the CDR3 reads CASSLDLDRADYEQYF. CDR3 nucleotide sequence: TGTGCCAGCAGCTTAGATCTCGACAGGGCGGACTACGAGCAGTACTTC.

Details on this clone: Within the sample, other DNA sequences also encode this same CDR3. The V gene is TRBV3-1 (or the pseudogene TRBV3-2), the J gene TRBJ1-1; D gene ambiguous. Germline-derived CDR1 and CDR2 are LGHDT and YNNKEL (reference sequence). The CDR3 has 11 residues. The V end lost 1 base, the J end lost 5 bases, and 2 bases lay between the germline ends. The CDR3 DNA sequence: TGTGCCAGCAGCCAAGGGACTGAAGCTTTCTTT. This encodes CASSQGTEAFF.

The chain recombines TRBV4-1 with TRBJ1-1, with D possibly TRBD1 on 5 matching bases. Per germline, CDR1 MGHRA and CDR2 YSYEKL. The CDR3 has 17 amino acids. With 0 bases removed from V and 4 bases from J, the gap between germline ends came to 18 bases. CDR3 in DNA: TGCGCCAGCAGCCAAGATCAGGGTGTTGGTGCGGCCACTGAAGCTTTCTTT. Its protein is CASSQDQGVGAATEAFF.

The chain couples TRBV18 to TRBJ1-5; possibly TRBD1 for D (6 bases). V was cut by 3 bases and J by 4 bases, with 16 bases left in between. The CDR3 totals 16 residues. Germline V gene sequence: CDR1 KGHSH, CDR2 LQKENI. The CDR3 sequence: CASSPRGGTDNQPQHF. The CDR3 nucleotides read TGTGCCAGCTCACCTAGGGGGGGGACGGATAATCAGCCCCAGCATTTT.

The V and J genes are TRBV10-3 and TRBJ2-2; tentatively, D is TRBD2 (6 bases). Germline values: CDR1 ENHRY, CDR2 SYGVKD. The CDR3 extends over 16 amino acids. Between the trimmed V and J ends, which lost 6 bases and 0 bases, there was a span of 14 bases. CDR3 coding DNA: TGTGCCATCAGCCAATACGGGACTGCGAACACCGGGGAGCTGTTTTTT. Translated: CAISQYGTANTGELFF.

This chain connects TRBV20-1 to TRBJ2-7; D may be TRBD2 (7 bases). The CDR3 sequence is 13 residues long. Germline CDR1 and CDR2: DFQATT and SNEGSKA (reference sequence). Trimming removed 3 bases at V and 6 bases at J, with 15 bases between. The CDR3 nucleotides read TGCAGTGCTAGTAGGGGGGGCATTCTCGAGCAGTACTTC. Encoded protein: CSASRGGILEQYF.